These T cell receptor beta chains were read from a single sample in a study of T-cell reconstitution after alpha-beta-depleted transplantation in children. TCRdb passed the PCR reads through MiXCR, listing each CDR3 protein once. The repertoire consists of over 200,000 distinct CDR3 sequences, with around 10% occurring once and the leading ten covering about 6.2%. The source was PBMCs from the stem cell graft donor, collected from the stem cell graft. Receptor source: a human donor who donated a stem cell graft to a child with acute lymphoblastic leukemia. The CDR3 runs from the conserved cysteine through the conserved F or W. D genes are given only for firm matches. Part of the rows lack a size; the others show once, few, many or a class for expanded clones.

>-|TRBJ1-2|-|TRBV10-1
CASTRPRKAYGYTF
TGCGCCAGCACCCGACCGCGAAAGGCCTATGGCTACACCTTC
>many|TRBJ1-3|TRBD1|TRBV5-1
CASSGQVGGNTIYF
TGCGCCAGCAGTGGACAGGTCGGGGGAAACACCATATATTTT
>few|TRBJ1-2|-|TRBV27
CASSLGANYGYTF
TGTGCCAGCAGTTTGGGGGCTAACTATGGCTACACCTTC
>medium-sized|TRBJ1-1|-|TRBV29-1
CSVGLGVNTEAFF
TGCAGCGTTGGACTGGGAGTAAACACTGAAGCTTTCTTT
>-|TRBJ1-2|-|TRBV11-1
CASSFADFYGYTF
TGTGCCAGCAGCTTTGCAGATTTCTATGGCTACACCTTC
>many|TRBJ1-1|-|TRBV7-9
CASSPGDLNTEAFF
TGTGCCAGCAGCCCAGGGGATTTGAACACTGAAGCTTTCTTT
>-|TRBJ2-3|-|TRBV3-2
CASSQVGVGQGTNTQYF
-
>few|TRBJ1-2|TRBD1|TRBV15
CATSRIGTGRGYTF
TGTGCCACCAGCAGAATAGGGACAGGCCGTGGCTACACCTTC
>many|TRBJ2-3|-|TRBV4-3
CASSQDSAGTLTDTQYF
TGCGCCAGCAGCCAAGATTCAGCAGGGACCCTCACAGATACGCAGTATTTT
>many|TRBJ2-2|-|TRBV2
CASSEVRGDTGELFF
TGTGCCAGCAGTGAAGTGAGGGGAGATACCGGGGAGCTGTTTTTT
>-|TRBJ2-7|TRBD1|TRBV5-5
CASSARWFGQAMGEQYF
TGTGCCAGCAGCGCCCGGTGGTTTGGACAGGCGATGGGGGAGCAGTACTTC
>few|TRBJ1-1|-|TRBV6-4
CASSQGKGNTEAFF
TGTGCCAGCAGTCAGGGGAAGGGGAACACTGAAGCTTTCTTT
>many|TRBJ1-1|-|TRBV29-1
CSVAEMTEAFF
TGCAGCGTTGCAGAGATGACTGAAGCTTTCTTT
>-|TRBJ2-5|-|TRBV18
CASSPSRTQETQYF
TGTGCCAGCTCACCGTCTAGGACCCAAGAGACCCAGTACTTC
>many|TRBJ1-1|-|TRBV5-1
CASSTSGTGNTEAFF
TGCGCCAGCAGCACCTCCGGGACGGGAAACACTGAAGCTTTCTTT
>few|TRBJ2-5|TRBD2|TRBV9
CASSVLAARQETQYF
TGTGCCAGCAGCGTACTAGCGGCGAGGCAAGAGACCCAGTACTTC
>few|TRBJ2-6|TRBD1|TRBV29-1
CSVEGQGSGANVLTF
TGCAGCGTTGAGGGACAGGGATCTGGGGCCAACGTCCTGACTTTC
>-|TRBJ1-1|TRBD1|TRBV6-2/TRBV6-3
CASRSQGDTEAFF
TGTGCCAGCAGGTCCCAGGGGGACACTGAAGCTTTCTTT
>many|TRBJ2-7|-|TRBV20-1
CSASPSYEQYF
TGCAGTGCTAGCCCATCCTACGAGCAGTACTTC
>many|TRBJ2-2|-|TRBV18
CASLNTGELFF
TGTGCCAGCCTGAACACCGGGGAGCTGTTTTTT
>-|TRBJ2-7|-|TRBV5-1
CASSLNGAYEQYF
TGCGCCAGCAGCTTGAACGGTGCCTACGAGCAGTACTTC
>many|TRBJ1-1|-|TRBV20-1
CSASGGERGAEAFF
TGCAGTGCTAGTGGGGGGGAGAGGGGAGCTGAAGCTTTCTTT
>many|TRBJ1-3|-|TRBV12-3/TRBV12-4
CASIDPGLSGNTIYF
TGTGCCAGCATTGACCCGGGACTTTCTGGAAACACCATATATTTT
>-|TRBJ2-3|-|TRBV6-1
CASKPLSGTDTQYF
TGTGCCAGCAAGCCCCTGAGCGGCACGGATACGCAGTATTTT
>few|TRBJ1-2|-|TRBV28
CASSSSEEGGSRGYTF
TGTGCCAGCAGCTCTTCAGAGGAGGGCGGGAGTCGAGGCTACACCTTC
>many|TRBJ2-7|TRBD1|TRBV29-1
CSVEARGTGRTYEQYF
TGCAGCGTTGAAGCCCGGGGGACAGGGCGGACCTACGAGCAGTACTTC
>many|TRBJ2-7|-|TRBV10-1
CASSDGAGGTYEQYF
TGCGCCAGCAGTGACGGGGCTGGGGGTACCTACGAGCAGTACTTC
>few|TRBJ2-7|-|TRBV7-9
CASSYRDFPQEQYF
TGTGCCAGCAGCTACCGGGACTTTCCGCAAGAGCAGTACTTC
>few|TRBJ1-2|TRBD1|TRBV20-1
CSARRTGDDYGYTF
TGCAGTGCTAGAAGGACAGGGGACGACTATGGCTACACCTTC